A single sample is the source of the 11 T cell receptor beta chains below, sequenced in a study of blood T cell repertoires in COVID-19. The repertoire was sequenced with immunoSEQ multiplex PCR; TCRdb's copy has only in-frame clones and lacks some. The table has about 210,000 clones, approximately 84% seen once. The sequencing input was peripheral blood. The source is a woman of 80 years or more with COVID-19, enrolled during active disease.

The genes are TRBV27 and TRBJ1-1; D gene uncertain. V was clipped by 6 bases and J by 6 bases, with 23 bases between them. The CDR3 length is 16 residues. Germline-derived CDR1 and CDR2 are MNHEY and SMNVEV (reference sequence). DNA of the CDR3: TGTGCCAGCAGATCTTTCCTGACATTATCAAACTCTGAAGCTTTCTTT. Its translation: CASRSFLTLSNSEAFF.

The chain employs TRBV4-1 and TRBJ2-2; tentatively, D is TRBD1 (6 bases). The CDR3 loop spans 15 amino acids. V gave up 1 base and J gave up 0 bases, with 6 bases separating them. Germline V CDR1 and CDR2: MGHRA, YSYEKL. CDR3 DNA: TGCGCCAGCAGCCAAGCAGGGGCGAACACCGGGGAGCTGTTTTTT. It is translated as CASSQAGANTGELFF.

This chain joins TRBV5-6 and TRBJ1-2, with 10 bases lining up with TRBD1. The CDR3 is made up of 14 amino acids. V shed 2 bases and J 7 bases; nucleotides not matched to a gene: 5. Looked up from germline, CDR1 is SGHDT and CDR2 is YYEEEE. DNA of the CDR3: TGTGCCAGCAGCTTCGGGGACAGGGGAATTGGCTACACCTTC. It encodes CASSFGDRGIGYTF.

The gene calls are TRBV28 and TRBJ2-5; a weak D match, TRBD2 (7 bases). CDR3 size: 14 residues. CDR1 MDHEN and CDR2 SYDVKM come from the germline V gene. V was cut by 7 bases and J by 5 bases, with 17 bases left in between. CDR3 region: CASNTGGRRETQYF. The CDR3 DNA is TGTGCCAGCAACACGGGGGGCCGTAGGGAGACCCAGTACTTC.

J is TRBJ1-3 and V is TRBV9; perhaps TRBD1 as D (5 bases). The CDR3 spans 16 residues. The V and J ends lost 3 bases and 0 bases respectively, with 13 bases between them. Germline-derived CDR1 and CDR2 are SGDLS and YYNGEE. Here the CDR3 DNA reads TGTGCCAGCAGCGCGGGGGGAGGATTCTCTGGAAACACCATATATTTT. Its translation: CASSAGGGFSGNTIYF.

This clone was recorded once. The rearrangement uses TRBV7-3 and TRBJ2-7; 11 nucleotides agree with TRBD1. Germline CDR1 SGHTA, CDR2 FQGTGA. Losses at the gene ends were 3 bases for V and 3 bases for J; bases not matched to a gene: 4. This CDR3 has 15 amino acids. CDR3 region: CASSLSGTGGYEQYF. DNA for the CDR3: TGTGCCAGCAGCTTGTCCGGGACAGGGGGCTACGAGCAGTACTTC.

This rearrangement joins TRBV4-1 to TRBJ2-6; 7 bases are shared with TRBD1. V was clipped by 2 bases and J by 0 bases; unmatched bases: 7. The germline V gene has CDR1 MGHRA and CDR2 YSYEKL. The CDR3 spans 18 residues. The CDR3 loop reads CASSQWTGPYSGANVLTF. CDR3 DNA: TGCGCCAGCAGCCAATGGACAGGACCCTACTCTGGGGCCAACGTCCTGACTTTC.

The chain uses TRBV5-5 and TRBJ2-1; 11 nucleotides align to TRBD2. Trimming cost V 0 bases and J 2 bases; bases outside gene matches: 1. Germline CDR1 and CDR2: SGHKS and YYEKEE (reference sequence). This CDR3 is 16 amino acids long. The CDR3 sequence is CASSLGLAGTYNEQFF. The CDR3 nucleotides read TGTGCCAGCAGCTTGGGACTAGCGGGGACCTACAATGAGCAGTTCTTC. The variable domain in full, with the rest retrieved from reference TRBV5-5 and TRBJ2-1, is DAGVTQSPTHLIKTRGQQVTLRCSPISGHKSVSWYQQVLGQGPQFIFQYYEKEERGRGNFPDRFSARQFPNYSSELNVNALLLGDSALYLCASSLGLAGTYNEQFFGPGTRLTVL.

This clone was counted once. The CDR3: CASNREFGDTEAFF. The DNA of the CDR3 is TGTGCCTCCAATCGGGAGTTTGGGGACACTGAAGCTTTCTTT. The V gene is TRBV6-5, the J gene TRBJ1-1; no clear D gene. The CDR3 sequence is 14 residues long. Looked up from germline, CDR1 is MNHEY and CDR2 is SVGAGI. The V gene lost 11 bases and the J gene lost 3 bases, with 19 bases spanning the gap.

CDR3 in amino acids: CASSSTPRLAGGPHEQYF. CDR3 DNA sequence: TGCGCCAGCAGCTCCACCCCTCGACTAGCGGGAGGGCCCCACGAGCAGTACTTC. The gene calls are TRBV10-1 and TRBJ2-7; TRBD2 matches 14 bases. CDR1 is WNHNN and CDR2 is SYGVQD in the germline V gene (reference sequence). The CDR3 extends over 18 amino acids. V shed 6 bases and J 5 bases; nucleotides not matched to a gene: 15.

The chain carries TRBV6-5 and TRBJ2-3; D possibly corresponds to TRBD2 (5 bases). The germline V gene has CDR1 MNHEY and CDR2 SVGAGI. Between the trimmed V and J ends, which lost 7 bases and 5 bases, there was a span of 7 bases. The length of the CDR3 is 11 residues. The CDR3, as DNA: TGTGCCAGCACCGGGGTAGATACGCAGTATTTT. It is translated as CASTGVDTQYF.